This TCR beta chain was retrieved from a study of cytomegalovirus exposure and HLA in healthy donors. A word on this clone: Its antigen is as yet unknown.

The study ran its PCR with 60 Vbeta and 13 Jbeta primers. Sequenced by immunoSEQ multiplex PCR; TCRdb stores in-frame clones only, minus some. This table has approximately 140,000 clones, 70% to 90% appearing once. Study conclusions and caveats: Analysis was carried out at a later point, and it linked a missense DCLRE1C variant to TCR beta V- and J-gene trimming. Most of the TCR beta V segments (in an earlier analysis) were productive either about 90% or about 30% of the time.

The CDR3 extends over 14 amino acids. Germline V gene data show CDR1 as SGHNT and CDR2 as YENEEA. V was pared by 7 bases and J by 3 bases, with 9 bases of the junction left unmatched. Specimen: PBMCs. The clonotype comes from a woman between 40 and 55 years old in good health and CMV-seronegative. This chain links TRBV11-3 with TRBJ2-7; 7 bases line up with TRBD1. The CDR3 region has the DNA TGTGCCAGCACTGGGACAGCTAGTGTCTACGAGCAGTACTTC. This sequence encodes CASTGTASVYEQYF.